This TCR beta chain derives from a study of cytomegalovirus exposure and HLA in healthy donors. Regarding the study as a whole: Around 18,000 TCR beta sequences were associated with HLA alleles at 0.05 false discovery rate in a later analysis. A later analysis by the authors found several of the most significant clusters apparently linked to common viral pathogens.

For this clone: What it binds is unknown.

The PCR made use of 60 Vbeta and 13 Jbeta primers. TCRdb's copy holds only in-frame clones and misses some; the assay was immunoSEQ multiplex PCR. The table has about 92,000 clones, roughly four fifths seen once; the top ten hold roughly 5.3%. The donors were healthy bone marrow donors. The CDR3 consists of 15 residues. CDR1 and CDR2 from the germline V gene are SEHNR and FQNEAQ (reference sequence). Trimming cost V 5 bases and J 9 bases; bases outside gene matches: 9. This receptor was taken from a woman aged 18-29 years in good health and CMV-seropositive. The chain combines TRBV7-9 with TRBJ2-1; TRBD2 matches 11 bases. The sequenced sample was PBMCs. CDR3 region: CASSPLAGGVGEQFF. CDR3 DNA: TGTGCCAGCAGCCCTTTAGCGGGAGGGGTCGGTGAGCAGTTCTTC.